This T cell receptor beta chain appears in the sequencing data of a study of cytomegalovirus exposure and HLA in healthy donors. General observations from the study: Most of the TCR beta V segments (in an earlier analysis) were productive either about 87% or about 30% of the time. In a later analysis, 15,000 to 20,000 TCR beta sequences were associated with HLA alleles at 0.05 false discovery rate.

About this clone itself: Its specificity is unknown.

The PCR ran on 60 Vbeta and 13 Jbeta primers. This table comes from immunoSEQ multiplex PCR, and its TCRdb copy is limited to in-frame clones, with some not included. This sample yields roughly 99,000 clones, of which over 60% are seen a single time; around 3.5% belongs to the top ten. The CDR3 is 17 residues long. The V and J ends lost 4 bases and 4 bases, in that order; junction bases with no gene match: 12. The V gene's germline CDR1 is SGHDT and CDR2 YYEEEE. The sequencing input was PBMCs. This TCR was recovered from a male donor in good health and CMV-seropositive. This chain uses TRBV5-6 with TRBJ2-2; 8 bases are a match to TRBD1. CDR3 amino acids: CASSPGQEGIVTGELFF. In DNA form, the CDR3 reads TGTGCCAGCAGCCCGGGACAGGAGGGGATCGTCACCGGGGAGCTGTTTTTT.